Listed below are T cell receptor beta chains from one sample, sequenced in a study of T cell responses to AZD1222 COVID-19 vaccine. Some clones are missing from TCRdb's copy, which holds only in-frame ones; the method was immunoSEQ multiplex PCR. The sample includes 35,000 to 45,000 clones, approximately 83% of them seen just once. The input for sequencing was peripheral blood, taken 28 days after the second AZD1222 dose. The receptors derive from an adult who received the AZD1222 COVID-19 vaccine. The CDR3 runs from the conserved cysteine through the conserved F or W. Each record gives: CDR3 DNA, CDR3 protein, V gene, J gene, clone size, D gene. D genes are given only for firm matches. Clone size is given for some rows only: seen once, a few or many times, or a class if the clone is expanded.

CDR3nt: TGTGCCAGCCGGGGAGAGGGCCAGAATCAGCCCCAGCATTTT
CDR3aa: CASRGEGQNQPQHF
v_gene: TRBV6-6
j_gene: TRBJ1-5
abundance: -
d_gene: -

CDR3nt: TGTGCCAGCAGCCCCCAGCGGGGGGTGAACACCGGGGAGCTGTTTTTT
CDR3aa: CASSPQRGVNTGELFF
v_gene: TRBV9
j_gene: TRBJ2-2
abundance: -
d_gene: TRBD2

CDR3nt: TGCGCCAGCAGCTTGGACGACAGGGGGCGTACAGATACGCAGTATTTT
CDR3aa: CASSLDDRGRTDTQYF
v_gene: TRBV5-1
j_gene: TRBJ2-3
abundance: -
d_gene: TRBD1

CDR3nt: TGTGCCAGCAGCTTCAGGTCCTACAATGAGCAGTTCTTC
CDR3aa: CASSFRSYNEQFF
v_gene: TRBV7-9
j_gene: TRBJ2-1
abundance: once
d_gene: -

CDR3nt: TGTGCCAGCAGCCAACAGGGTGGAGATACGCAGTATTTT
CDR3aa: CASSQQGGDTQYF
v_gene: TRBV3-1/TRBV3-2
j_gene: TRBJ2-3
abundance: -
d_gene: -

CDR3nt: TGTGCCAGCAGTTTACTTAGCAATCAGCCCCAGCATTTT
CDR3aa: CASSLLSNQPQHF
v_gene: TRBV12-3/TRBV12-4
j_gene: TRBJ1-5
abundance: -
d_gene: -

CDR3nt: TGTGCCAGCAGCCAGTTAGGTGAAAACACCATATATTTT
CDR3aa: CASSQLGENTIYF
v_gene: TRBV3-1/TRBV3-2
j_gene: TRBJ1-3
abundance: -
d_gene: -

CDR3nt: TGTGCCAGCAGAGAGATTGGGACAGGGGAAGCTTTCTTT
CDR3aa: CASREIGTGEAFF
v_gene: TRBV6-4
j_gene: TRBJ1-1
abundance: -
d_gene: TRBD1

CDR3nt: TGTGCCAGCAGCTTAGCCCGGTTGGGTACGCAGTATTTT
CDR3aa: CASSLARLGTQYF
v_gene: TRBV7-9
j_gene: TRBJ2-3
abundance: -
d_gene: -

CDR3nt: TGTGCCAGCCACCGTACCGGTGACACTGAAGCTTTCTTT
CDR3aa: CASHRTGDTEAFF
v_gene: TRBV19
j_gene: TRBJ1-1
abundance: once
d_gene: -

CDR3nt: TGTGCCAGCAGTTACTCGACAGGGAGGAACTATGGCTACACCTTC
CDR3aa: CASSYSTGRNYGYTF
v_gene: TRBV6-5
j_gene: TRBJ1-2
abundance: -
d_gene: TRBD1

CDR3nt: TGTGCCAGCAGCACAGGGGGTAATACCATCCCCGGGGTGCAGTTCTTC
CDR3aa: CASSTGGNTIPGVQFF
v_gene: TRBV11-2
j_gene: TRBJ2-1
abundance: -
d_gene: TRBD1

CDR3nt: TGTGCCAGCAGCCACACGACAGGGCGTAATGGCTACACCTTC
CDR3aa: CASSHTTGRNGYTF
v_gene: TRBV5-8
j_gene: TRBJ1-2
abundance: medium-sized
d_gene: TRBD1

CDR3nt: TGTGCCAGCAGCCAATTCCCCCGCGGTTCACCCCTCCACTTT
CDR3aa: CASSQFPRGSPLHF
v_gene: TRBV14
j_gene: TRBJ1-6
abundance: -
d_gene: -

CDR3nt: TGTGCCAGCGGTCCGGGCCCCGAACGAGCAGGCTACACCTTC
CDR3aa: CASGPGPERAGYTF
v_gene: TRBV6-5
j_gene: TRBJ1-2
abundance: -
d_gene: -

CDR3nt: TGCGCCAGCAGCCTGACAGCAACTAATGAAAAACTGTTTTTT
CDR3aa: CASSLTATNEKLFF
v_gene: TRBV5-1
j_gene: TRBJ1-4
abundance: once
d_gene: -

CDR3nt: TGTGCCAGCAGCAATATCGCCGGGACAGGGGATGGCTACACCTTC
CDR3aa: CASSNIAGTGDGYTF
v_gene: TRBV21-1
j_gene: TRBJ1-2
abundance: -
d_gene: -

CDR3nt: TGTGCCGTCCGACTAGCGGGGGGAGGACAAGAGACCCAGTACTTC
CDR3aa: CAVRLAGGGQETQYF
v_gene: TRBV10-3
j_gene: TRBJ2-5
abundance: -
d_gene: TRBD2

CDR3nt: TGTGCCAGCAGCAGATGGGGACAGGAGACAGATACGCAGTATTTT
CDR3aa: CASSRWGQETDTQYF
v_gene: TRBV5-4
j_gene: TRBJ2-3
abundance: -
d_gene: TRBD1

CDR3nt: TGTGCCAGCAGTCTCGGGACGGCCAAATCGGATACGCAGTATTTT
CDR3aa: CASSLGTAKSDTQYF
v_gene: TRBV6-5
j_gene: TRBJ2-3
abundance: -
d_gene: -

CDR3nt: TGTGCCACCAGCAGTTCCGGGACAGCCACCTACGAGCAGTACTTC
CDR3aa: CATSSSGTATYEQYF
v_gene: TRBV15
j_gene: TRBJ2-7
abundance: -
d_gene: TRBD1

CDR3nt: TGTGCCAGCAGTTTGGGGAGGAATAATTCACCCCTCCACTTT
CDR3aa: CASSLGRNNSPLHF
v_gene: TRBV28
j_gene: TRBJ1-6
abundance: -
d_gene: -

CDR3nt: TGTGCCAGCAGCCTGAGTTGGGGGGCCTACAATGAGCAGTTCTTC
CDR3aa: CASSLSWGAYNEQFF
v_gene: TRBV9
j_gene: TRBJ2-1
abundance: -
d_gene: -

CDR3nt: TGTGCCAGTAGTATAGAGCAGGGGTACTCTGGCTACACCTTC
CDR3aa: CASSIEQGYSGYTF
v_gene: TRBV19
j_gene: TRBJ1-2
abundance: -
d_gene: -